This entry features one TCR beta chain sequence. The sample originates from a study of blood T cell repertoires in COVID-19. Study context: Samples representing acute and convalescent COVID-19 were sourced from the United States, Italy and Spain.

Per the original methods: Estimation of nucleated cell counts was performed using reference gene primer amplification. TCRdb keeps only in-frame clones here, not all; method: immunoSEQ multiplex PCR. D and trimming come from the DNA, and the V and J calls and clone size come from that table. Among roughly 62,000 clones listed, around 87% were seen once. After removal of 5 bases from V and 2 bases from J, the junction contained 5 bases not matched to a gene. The CDR3 runs 14 residues. Germline values: CDR1 MNHEY, CDR2 SVGAGI. Sequenced sample: peripheral blood. The source is a human donor with acute or convalescent COVID-19. The donor label of this sample is uncertain. V and J are TRBV6-5 and TRBJ2-7, with 8 bases matching TRBD1. The CDR3 DNA is TGTGCCAGCAGTCGGGACAGGACCACCTACGAGCAGTACGTC. Translation: CASSRDRTTYEQYV.